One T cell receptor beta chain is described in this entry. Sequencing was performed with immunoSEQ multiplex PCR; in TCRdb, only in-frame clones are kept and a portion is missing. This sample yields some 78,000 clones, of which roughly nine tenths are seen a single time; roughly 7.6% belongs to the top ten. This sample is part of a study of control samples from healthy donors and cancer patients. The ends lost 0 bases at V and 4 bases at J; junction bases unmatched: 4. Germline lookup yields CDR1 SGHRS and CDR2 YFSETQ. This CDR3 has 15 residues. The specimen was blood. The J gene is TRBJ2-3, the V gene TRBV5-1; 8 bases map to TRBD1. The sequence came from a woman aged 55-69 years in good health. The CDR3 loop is CASSLGQGLADTQYF. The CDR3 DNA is TGCGCCAGCAGCTTGGGACAGGGGTTGGCAGATACGCAGTATTTT.